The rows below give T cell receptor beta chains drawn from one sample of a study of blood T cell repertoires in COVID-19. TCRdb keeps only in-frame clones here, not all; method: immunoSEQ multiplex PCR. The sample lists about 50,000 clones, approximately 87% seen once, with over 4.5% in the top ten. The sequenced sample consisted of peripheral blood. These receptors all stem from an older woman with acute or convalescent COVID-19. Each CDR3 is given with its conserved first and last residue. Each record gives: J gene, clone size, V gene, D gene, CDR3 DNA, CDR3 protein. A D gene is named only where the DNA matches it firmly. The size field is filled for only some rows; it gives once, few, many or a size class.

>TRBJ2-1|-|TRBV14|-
TGTGCCAGCAGCCAAGTTGGGAGAGGCAATGAGCAGTTCTTC
CASSQVGRGNEQFF
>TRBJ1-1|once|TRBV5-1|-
TGCGCCAGCAGTCAGTCGAACACTGAAGCTTTCTTT
CASSQSNTEAFF
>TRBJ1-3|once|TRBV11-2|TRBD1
TGTGCCAGCAGCTTTGGACAGGGGGCGAATCTGCGAAACACCATATATTTT
CASSFGQGANLRNTIYF
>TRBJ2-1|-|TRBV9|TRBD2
TGTGCCAGCAGCCCGCCTAGCGGTGACAATGAGCAGTTCTTC
CASSPPSGDNEQFF
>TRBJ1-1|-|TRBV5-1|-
TGCGCCAGCAGCTTAGTCCTGAGTAACACTGAAGCTTTCTTT
CASSLVLSNTEAFF
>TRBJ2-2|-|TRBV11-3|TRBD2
TGTGCCAGCAGCTTAGGAGCGGGAGGGCACGGGGAGCTGTTTTTT
CASSLGAGGHGELFF
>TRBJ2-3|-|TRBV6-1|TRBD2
TGTGCCAGCAGTGCCAACTCCTTCTCTAGCGGTCTTACAGATACGCAGTATTTT
CASSANSFSSGLTDTQYF
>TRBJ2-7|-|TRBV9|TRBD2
TGTGCCAGCAGCGTAGGGGAAGGACTAGCGGCATACGAGCAGTACTTC
CASSVGEGLAAYEQYF
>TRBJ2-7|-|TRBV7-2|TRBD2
TGTGCCAGCAGCTTAGGACCTAGCGGGAGAAGCTACGAGCAGTACTTC
CASSLGPSGRSYEQYF
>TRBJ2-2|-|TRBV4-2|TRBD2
TGTGCCAGCCGCACCGGGACTAGCGGGTTTAGCGGGGAGCTGTTTTTT
CASRTGTSGFSGELFF
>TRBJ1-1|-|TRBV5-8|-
TGTGCCAGCAGCTTTCCAACGGGGGGAGGGACTGAAGCTTTCTTT
CASSFPTGGGTEAFF
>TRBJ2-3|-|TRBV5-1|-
TGCGCCAGCAGCTTGTCACAGGGGAGGACAGATACGCAGTATTTT
CASSLSQGRTDTQYF
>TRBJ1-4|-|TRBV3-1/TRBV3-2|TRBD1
TGTGCCAGCAGCCAATCCTACACAGGGGATGAAAAACTGTTTTTT
CASSQSYTGDEKLFF
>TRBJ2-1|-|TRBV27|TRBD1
TGTGCCAGCAGCTGGATCGTGACAGGGTCTTCCAATGAGCAGTTCTTC
CASSWIVTGSSNEQFF
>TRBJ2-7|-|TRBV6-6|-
TGTGCCAGCAGTTACGCGGGCGAGCAGTACTTC
CASSYAGEQYF
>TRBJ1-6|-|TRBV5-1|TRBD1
TGCGCCAGCAGCTTGGCCCCAGGTCTAGGGAGGGGACAGGATAATTCACCCCTCCACTTT
CASSLAPGLGRGQDNSPLHF
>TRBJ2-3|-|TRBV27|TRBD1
TGTGCCAGCAGCCACAGGGGGCGCGGGTGGTCGGGCTTAAGCACAGATACGCAGTATTTT
CASSHRGRGWSGLSTDTQYF
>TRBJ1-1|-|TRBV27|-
TGTGCCAGCAGTCCGCCTGAACGTAGGAACACTGAAGCTTTCTTT
CASSPPERRNTEAFF
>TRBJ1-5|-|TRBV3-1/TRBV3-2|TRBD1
TGTGCCAGCAGCCGTCACAGGGGCGGGGGCAATCAGCCCCAGCATTTT
CASSRHRGGGNQPQHF
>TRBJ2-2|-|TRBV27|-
TGTGCCAGCAGACCGACTAGGACCGGGGAGCTGTTTTTT
CASRPTRTGELFF
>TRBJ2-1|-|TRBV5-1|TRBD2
TGCGCCAGCAGCTGGGGACTAGCGGGAGTTAATGAGCAGTTCTTC
CASSWGLAGVNEQFF
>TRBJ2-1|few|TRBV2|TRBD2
TGTGCCACTTCGGCCGGGACTAGCGGGTCCCGTGGGGCCAATGAGCAGTTCTTC
CATSAGTSGSRGANEQFF
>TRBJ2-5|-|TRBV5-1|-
TGCGCCAGCTACCATTCGACAGGAGATGAAGAGACCCAGTACTTC
CASYHSTGDEETQYF
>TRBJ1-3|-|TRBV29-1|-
TGCAGCGTTGAAGATTTAGGGACACCGGGAAACACCATATATTTT
CSVEDLGTPGNTIYF
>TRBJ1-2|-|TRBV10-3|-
TGTGCCATCAGCCCAGCGGCAGAAAACTATGGCTACACCTTC
CAISPAAENYGYTF
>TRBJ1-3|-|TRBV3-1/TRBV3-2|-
TGTGCCAGCAGCTGGGAGGGCAACTCTGGAAACACCATATATTTT
CASSWEGNSGNTIYF
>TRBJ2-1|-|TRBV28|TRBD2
TGTGCCAGCAGTTTATTAGTAGCGGGAGTAATCTACAATGAGCAGTTCTTC
CASSLLVAGVIYNEQFF
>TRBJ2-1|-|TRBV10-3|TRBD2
TGTGCCATCAAGGCGACGGGAGGGTACAATGAGCAGTTCTTC
CAIKATGGYNEQFF
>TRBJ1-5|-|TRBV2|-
TGTGCCAGCAGTGAAGCGGTGGGGCGAGCATATAGCAATCAGCCCCAGCATTTT
CASSEAVGRAYSNQPQHF
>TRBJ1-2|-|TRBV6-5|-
TGTGCCAGCAGCCCCGACGGGAATGGCTACACCTTC
CASSPDGNGYTF
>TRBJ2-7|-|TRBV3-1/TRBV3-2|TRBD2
TGTGCCAGCAGCCTAATAAAGACTAGCGGGAGCTACGAGCAGTACTTC
CASSLIKTSGSYEQYF
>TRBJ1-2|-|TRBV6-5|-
TGTGCCAGCAGTTACGCGGGGACGGGGGGCTATGGCTACACCTTC
CASSYAGTGGYGYTF
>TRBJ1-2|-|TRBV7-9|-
TGTGCCAGCAGACCAGAAGGGGATGGCTACACCTTC
CASRPEGDGYTF
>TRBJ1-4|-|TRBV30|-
TGTGCCTGGAGTGTACGGGGGGCTCTTGAAAAACTGTTTTTT
CAWSVRGALEKLFF
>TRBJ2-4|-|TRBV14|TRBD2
TGTGCCAGCAGCCAAGACTGGGTTACAGGGACTAGCGGGAGGGCACTTGTCAAAAACATTCAGTACTTC
CASSQDWVTGTSGRALVKNIQYF
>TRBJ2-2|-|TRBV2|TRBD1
TGTGCCAGCAAAACAGGGGCCTACACCGGGGAGCTGTTTTTT
CASKTGAYTGELFF
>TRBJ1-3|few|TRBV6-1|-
TGTGCCAGCAGTGAAGCCTTCTCTGGAAACACCATATATTTT
CASSEAFSGNTIYF
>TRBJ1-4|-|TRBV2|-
TGTGCCAGCAGTGGGTCGCCTGAGGGAAAACTGTTTTTT
CASSGSPEGKLFF
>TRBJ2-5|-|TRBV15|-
TGTGCCACCAGCAGAGATACGGGCAGCGGAGAGACCCAGTACTTC
CATSRDTGSGETQYF
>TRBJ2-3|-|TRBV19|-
TGTGCCAGTTCGGACAGAGGGTGGGATACGCAGTATTTT
CASSDRGWDTQYF
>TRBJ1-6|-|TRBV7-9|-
TGTGCCAGCAGCTTAGGAGAGAGCTCCTATAATTCACCCCTCCACTTT
CASSLGESSYNSPLHF
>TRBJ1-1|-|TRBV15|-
TGTGCCACCAGCAGAGATAGGAGACAGAGGAACACTGAAGCTTTCTTT
CATSRDRRQRNTEAFF
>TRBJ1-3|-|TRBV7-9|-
TGTGCCAGCAGCAGTCCCGCGCAGGGCAGCTCTGGAAACACCATATATTTT
CASSSPAQGSSGNTIYF
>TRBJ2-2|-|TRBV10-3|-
TGTGCCATCAGTGAGTTGGCAGGCACCGGGGAGCTGTTTTTT
CAISELAGTGELFF
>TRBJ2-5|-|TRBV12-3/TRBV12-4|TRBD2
TGTGCCAGCAGTTTAGCGGGAGGGGAGACCCAGTACTTC
CASSLAGGETQYF
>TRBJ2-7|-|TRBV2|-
TGTGCCAGTCAAGAGCGTTGGAGGGAGCAGTACTTC
CASQERWREQYF